The T cell receptor (delta chain) under discussion was sequenced for a study of gamma-delta T cells after stem cell transplantation listed by TCRdb under 2016. Library method: RT-PCR. These reads were obtained on an Illumina MiSeq. TCRdb reanalyzed the public reads with the CATT caller, and identical DNA sequences were merged afterwards. Recorded for this sample are 2,500 to 3,000 delta-chain clones; less than 3% of them occurred a single time. The ten largest make up 32% of the sample. About this clone: The antigen it binds to is not known. No much larger clonotype is one base removed from it; base qualities were not supplied.

From the cysteine through the phenylalanine, the CDR3 covers 22 amino acids. CDR3 DNA only is kept here, 66 bases in frame from base 1. The germline V end is reduced by 2 bases and the J end by 4 bases; junction bases left unmatched: 23. CDR1 and CDR2 were assigned from the germline V gene as TSWWSYY and QGS. This receptor was taken from a human donor. It is not recorded whose cells these are; they may come from a transplant donor. Sequenced input: gamma-delta T cells. Recombination joined TRDV1 with TRDJ1, and TRDD3 matches 12 of the central bases. The DNA sequence reads TGTGCTCTTGGGGAAGTTACTTCTCGCCCTTACTGGGGGATACTCTCCAACGATAAACTCATCTTT. Translated, it reads CALGEVTSRPYWGILSNDKLIF.